The 18 T cell receptor beta chains reported below all come from one sample, sequenced in a study of blood T cells in healthy people across ages (dated by TCRdb to the mid-2010s). The library was obtained by 5' RACE. TCRdb lists the instrument as Illumina HiSeq 2500. A second PCR of roughly 7 to 11 cycles was performed with a sample-barcoded 5' primer and a J-beta primer mix. TCRdb reprocessing: public reads trimmed at Q25 with fastp, clones called with MiXCR, in-frame beta chains kept. Every entry covers one CDR3 protein and lists the most common genes and DNA from its rows. Present in this sample are about 670,000 distinct CDR3 sequences, around 52% of which were seen just once. The top ten clones comprise roughly 14% of the sample. Sequencing used blood. Receptor source: a woman of 80 years or more in good health.

V gene TRBV29-1 combines with J gene TRBJ1-4; 9 bases match TRBD1. J was trimmed by 8 bases and V by 7 bases; bases with no gene match: 8. Germline V gene sequence: CDR1 SQVTM, CDR2 ANQGSEA. The length of the CDR3 is 13 residues. CDR3 sequence: CSATGGRWEKLFF. DNA of the CDR3: TGCAGCGCAACAGGGGGCAGGTGGGAAAAACTGTTTTTT.

The J gene is TRBJ1-1, the V gene TRBV29-1, with D tentatively TRBD1 (5 bases). This CDR3 is 13 amino acids long. Germline V gene lookup returns CDR1 SQVTM and CDR2 ANQGSEA. V was shortened by 5 bases and J by 5 bases, with 15 bases between the two germline ends. The CDR3 is CSVPRVGETEAFF. The CDR3, as DNA: TGCAGCGTTCCCAGGGTGGGAGAGACTGAAGCTTTCTTT.

The rearrangement uses TRBV6-2 or TRBV6-3 and TRBJ2-5, with a tentative D call TRBD2 (6 bases). The DNA end lines up better with TRBJ2-7; the J call may be wrong. This CDR3 contains 20 residues. Germline CDR1 MNHEY, CDR2 SVGEGT. CDR3 coding DNA: TGTGCCAGCAGAGTTACTGGTGGGGTTGGGACTCAGACAAAAAGAAACGAGCAGTACTTC. It yields the protein CASRVTGGVGTQTKRNEQYF.

The chain combines TRBV12-3 or TRBV12-4 with TRBJ1-1; D not resolved. V gave up 3 bases and J gave up 3 bases, with 5 bases separating them. This CDR3 has 12 residues. The DNA for the CDR3 is TGTGCCAGCAGTTTCCTTTACACTGAAGCTTTCTTT. This codes for CASSFLYTEAFF.

This clonotype was counted only a few times. The chain uses TRBV3-1 and TRBJ2-1; the D gene is possibly TRBD1 (5 bases). The J call may not be correct, given that the DNA end is closer to TRBJ2-7. The germline V gene has CDR1 LGHDT and CDR2 YNNKEL (reference sequence). The length of the CDR3 is 15 residues. CDR3 DNA: TGTGCCAGCAGCCAAGGTGGGGCGAAGGGGAATGAGCAGTACTTC. It yields the protein CASSQGGAKGNEQYF.

This clonotype appeared once. The genes are TRBV3-1 and TRBJ1-6; D gene ambiguous. This CDR3 comprises 14 residues. V was pared by 4 bases and J by 9 bases, with 13 bases between. CDR1 is LGHDT and CDR2 is YNNKEL in the germline V gene (reference sequence). The CDR3, as DNA: TGTGCCAGCAGCCCCAGAGTAAGGGTTTCACCCCTCCACTTT. It codes for CASSPRVRVSPLHF.

The chain links TRBV14 to TRBJ1-1, with D uncertain. The CDR3 has 13 residues. Germline V lookup: CDR1 SGHDN, CDR2 FVKESK. Trimming cost V 6 bases and J 2 bases, with 10 bases left between them. DNA for the CDR3: TGTGCCAGCAGAAATAAGGACAACACTGAAGCTTTCTTT. Its translation is CASRNKDNTEAFF.

CDR3 loop: CASGLGLAVVQETQYF. DNA of the CDR3: TGCGCCAGCGGATTGGGACTAGCGGTGGTACAAGAGACCCAGTACTTC. This chain joins TRBV5-1 and TRBJ2-5; 11 bases map to TRBD2. Germline V lookup: CDR1 SGHRS, CDR2 YFSETQ. The J segment lost 2 bases and the V segment lost 7 bases, leaving 10 bases of the junction unmatched. The length of the CDR3 is 16 residues.

CDR3 in DNA: TGTGCCAGCAATAACTTGAGGAGTTCCGGGCCCCAGCATTTT. Amino acids: CASNNLRSSGPQHF. J is TRBJ1-5 and V is TRBV7-2; the D is unclear. This CDR3 is built from 14 residues. Germline CDR1 SGHTA, CDR2 FQGNSA. Trimming removed 7 bases at V and 9 bases at J, with 19 bases between.

V usage is TRBV29-1 and J usage is TRBJ2-5, with 7 nucleotides matching TRBD1. From germline, CDR1 is SQVTM and CDR2 ANQGSEA. This CDR3 spans 14 amino acids. The CDR3 nucleotides read TGCATCGTCGTGACAGGGCCCAGGAAAGAGACCCAGTACTTC. It codes for CIVVTGPRKETQYF. Drawing the rest from reference TRBV29-1 and TRBJ2-5, the complete variable domain is SAVISQKPSRDICQRGTSLTIQCQVDSQVTMMFWYRQQPGQSLTLIATANQGSEATYESGFVIDKFPISRPNLTFSTLTVSNMSPEDSSIYLCIVVTGPRKETQYFGPGTRLLVL.

This clonotype was seen a handful of times. The V and J genes are TRBV7-2 and TRBJ2-1; 10 bases agree with TRBD2. The CDR3 is 17 residues long. Germline V gene lookup returns CDR1 SGHTA and CDR2 FQGNSA. J was trimmed by 4 bases and V by 3 bases; bases with no gene match: 9. CDR3 amino acids: CASSFLPSGGLYNEQFF. The CDR3 coding sequence is TGTGCCAGCAGCTTCCTTCCTAGCGGGGGATTATACAATGAGCAGTTCTTC.

The chain is built from TRBV29-1 and TRBJ2-5; 14 positions match TRBD2. This CDR3 has 17 amino acids. V was pared by 6 bases and J by 13 bases, with 22 bases of the junction left unmatched. Germline V gives CDR1 SQVTM, CDR2 ANQGSEA. CDR3 nucleotides: TGCAGCGTGCTGGGACTAGCGGGAGTAAAGAGATACAATGAGCGGTACTTC. Its protein product is CSVLGLAGVKRYNERYF.

V and J are TRBV7-3 and TRBJ2-3; tentatively, D is TRBD2 (6 bases). This CDR3 region has 15 residues. The V gene lost 7 bases and the J gene lost 0 bases, with 14 bases spanning the gap. The germline V gene has CDR1 SGHTA and CDR2 FQGTGA. CDR3 loop: CASKALAASTDTQYF. Written as DNA, the CDR3 is TGTGCCAGCAAGGCTTTAGCGGCCAGCACAGATACGCAGTATTTT.

The rearrangement uses TRBV20-1 and TRBJ2-3, with unresolved D. Germline V gene lookup returns CDR1 DFQATT and CDR2 SNEGSKA (reference sequence). V dropped 1 base and J dropped 0 bases, with 11 bases sitting between them. The CDR3 totals 15 residues. CDR3 bases: TGCAGTGCTAGAGGTCCACAACCTAGCACAGATACGCAGTATTTT. This translates into CSARGPQPSTDTQYF.

The table lists this clonotype with a count of one. The CDR3 DNA reads as TGTGCCATCAGAGAACCAGGGACAGGTGCGAACACCGGGGAGCTGTTTTTT. It translates to CAIREPGTGANTGELFF. The chain has TRBV10-3 and TRBJ2-2, with 8 bases lining up with TRBD1. V was clipped by 6 bases and J by 0 bases; unmatched bases: 9. Germline lookup yields CDR1 ENHRY and CDR2 SYGVKD. CDR3 length equals 17 residues.

The genes are TRBV12-3 or TRBV12-4 and TRBJ2-5; 8 nucleotides agree with TRBD1. The CDR3 totals 13 residues. V lost 5 bases to trimming and J lost 5 bases; unmatched junction nucleotides: 4. CDR3 residues: CASSHRDRETQYF. Written as DNA, the CDR3 is TGTGCCAGCAGTCACAGGGACAGGGAGACCCAGTACTTC.

The gene calls are TRBV20-1 and TRBJ2-1, with D uncertain. The CDR3 has 15 amino acids. Germline values: CDR1 DFQATT, CDR2 SNEGSKA (reference sequence). V lost 3 bases and J lost 0, with 12 bases in between. The CDR3 loop reads CSASGGASSYNEQFF. CDR3 coding DNA: TGCAGTGCTAGTGGCGGAGCAAGCTCCTACAATGAGCAGTTCTTC.

The count of this clonotype is one. This sequence joins TRBV5-1 and TRBJ2-1; 8 bases are a match to TRBD1. Germline V CDR1 and CDR2: SGHRS, YFSETQ. The CDR3 sequence is 14 residues long. With V trimmed by 6 bases and J by 2 bases, 4 bases remained unmatched. The CDR3 DNA reads as TGCGCCAGCAAGAGCAGGGGGCCCTACAATGAGCAGTTCTTC. It specifies CASKSRGPYNEQFF.